This is a list of T cell receptor beta chains from one sample in a study of siplizumab effects on memory and regulatory T cells. Generated by immunoSEQ multiplex PCR, the TCRdb table keeps only in-frame clones and is missing some. The table records about 50,000 clones, about 93% of them present only once. The sequenced sample consisted of CD8+ T cells sorted from blood. The receptor source for this set is a human donor in good health. Each CDR3 is given with its conserved first and last residue. D genes are given only for firm matches. Size tells how often a clone was seen (once, few, many) or the class of an expanded clone, and some rows leave it out.

clone_size: .
d_call: .
j_call: TRBJ2-1
v_call: TRBV4-1
cdr3_nt: TGCGCCAGCAGCCCAGGGGCCCGCCACAATGAGCAGTTCTTC
cdr3_aa: CASSPGARHNEQFF

clone_size: .
d_call: .
j_call: TRBJ2-2
v_call: TRBV7-2
cdr3_nt: TGTGCCAGTGAAATAGCGCTTACTTTTCGGGGCGGGGAGCTGTTTTTT
cdr3_aa: CASEIALTFRGGELFF

clone_size: .
d_call: .
j_call: TRBJ2-3
v_call: TRBV5-4
cdr3_nt: TGTGCCAGCCAAGAGGGAGATACGCAGTATTTT
cdr3_aa: CASQEGDTQYF

clone_size: .
d_call: .
j_call: TRBJ2-5
v_call: TRBV28
cdr3_nt: TGTGCCAGCAGTTTGGACCGAGAAGAGACCCAGTACTTC
cdr3_aa: CASSLDREETQYF

clone_size: .
d_call: TRBD2
j_call: TRBJ2-1
v_call: TRBV29-1
cdr3_nt: TGCAGCGAGACTAGCGTTTACAATGAGCAGTTCTTC
cdr3_aa: CSETSVYNEQFF

clone_size: .
d_call: .
j_call: TRBJ2-1
v_call: TRBV2
cdr3_nt: TGTGCCAGCGTGGCCGGACTCGACGTAATAGATGAGCAGTTCTTC
cdr3_aa: CASVAGLDVIDEQFF

clone_size: .
d_call: .
j_call: TRBJ2-2
v_call: TRBV7-9
cdr3_nt: TGTGCCAGCAGCTTTGCCGGCGGGGAGCTGTTTTTT
cdr3_aa: CASSFAGGELFF

clone_size: .
d_call: TRBD2
j_call: TRBJ2-7
v_call: TRBV28
cdr3_nt: TGTGCCAGCCTTGGATTAGCGGGCGGCTACGAGCAGTACTTC
cdr3_aa: CASLGLAGGYEQYF

clone_size: .
d_call: TRBD1
j_call: TRBJ2-7
v_call: TRBV5-1
cdr3_nt: TGCGCCAGCAGGCTTGGGACAGCCAACTCCTACGAGCAGTACTTC
cdr3_aa: CASRLGTANSYEQYF

clone_size: once
d_call: .
j_call: TRBJ1-5
v_call: TRBV11-3
cdr3_nt: TGTGCCAGCTGGACCGACAGGTTTATCAATCAGCCCCAGCATTTT
cdr3_aa: CASWTDRFINQPQHF

clone_size: .
d_call: .
j_call: TRBJ2-4
v_call: TRBV7-3
cdr3_nt: TGTGCCAGCAGCTCCGGAGGGCCTGGGAAAAACATTCAGTACTTC
cdr3_aa: CASSSGGPGKNIQYF

clone_size: .
d_call: TRBD1
j_call: TRBJ2-5
v_call: TRBV9
cdr3_nt: TGTGCCAGCAGCGGCGACAGGGGAGAGACCCAGTACTTC
cdr3_aa: CASSGDRGETQYF

clone_size: .
d_call: .
j_call: TRBJ2-7
v_call: TRBV30
cdr3_nt: TGTGCCTGGACGGTCGGACCCCTTGGAGAGCAGTACTTC
cdr3_aa: CAWTVGPLGEQYF

clone_size: .
d_call: .
j_call: TRBJ1-2
v_call: TRBV27
cdr3_nt: TGTGCCAGCAGTTTCGGGGGGTACTATGGCTACACCTTC
cdr3_aa: CASSFGGYYGYTF

clone_size: once
d_call: .
j_call: TRBJ1-2
v_call: TRBV9
cdr3_nt: TGTGCCAGCAGCGTAGAGGGCAGCTTCTATGGCTACACCTTC
cdr3_aa: CASSVEGSFYGYTF

clone_size: .
d_call: .
j_call: TRBJ2-1
v_call: TRBV29-1
cdr3_nt: TGCAGCGTGGTGGGAGTCTCCTACAATGAGCAGTTCTTC
cdr3_aa: CSVVGVSYNEQFF

clone_size: .
d_call: .
j_call: TRBJ2-1
v_call: TRBV6-5
cdr3_nt: TGTGCCAGCAGTTACTCGAGAGGGTCCTACAATGAGCAGTTCTTC
cdr3_aa: CASSYSRGSYNEQFF

clone_size: .
d_call: TRBD2
j_call: TRBJ2-1
v_call: TRBV5-1
cdr3_nt: TGCGCCAGCAGCCCCGTCACTAGCGGTTACAATGAGCAGTTCTTC
cdr3_aa: CASSPVTSGYNEQFF

clone_size: .
d_call: .
j_call: TRBJ2-7
v_call: TRBV7-9
cdr3_nt: TGTGCCAGCAGTCCCGACTACGAGCAGTACTTC
cdr3_aa: CASSPDYEQYF

clone_size: .
d_call: .
j_call: TRBJ2-7
v_call: TRBV7-8
cdr3_nt: TGTGCCAGCAGCTTAGAGGGTTTTCCCTACGAGCAGTACTTC
cdr3_aa: CASSLEGFPYEQYF

clone_size: .
d_call: TRBD1
j_call: TRBJ2-7
v_call: TRBV5-1
cdr3_nt: TGCGCCAGCAACCCGGGACAGTCGGGCGAGCAGTACTTC
cdr3_aa: CASNPGQSGEQYF

clone_size: .
d_call: .
j_call: TRBJ1-1
v_call: TRBV29-1
cdr3_nt: TGCAGCGTGAACAGGGATAACACTGAAGCTTTCTTT
cdr3_aa: CSVNRDNTEAFF

clone_size: .
d_call: TRBD1
j_call: TRBJ2-3
v_call: TRBV27
cdr3_nt: TGTGCCAGCAGTTCCCGGGACAGGGGTGCAGATACGCAGTATTTT
cdr3_aa: CASSSRDRGADTQYF

clone_size: .
d_call: TRBD1
j_call: TRBJ1-5
v_call: TRBV4-2
cdr3_nt: TGTGCCAGCAGCCGGGACAGCGCTAATCAGCCCCAGCATTTT
cdr3_aa: CASSRDSANQPQHF

clone_size: .
d_call: TRBD2
j_call: TRBJ2-5
v_call: TRBV7-8
cdr3_nt: TGTGCCAGCAGCTTAGGTTGGACTAGCGGGTCTGGTACAGAAGAGACCCAGTACTTC
cdr3_aa: CASSLGWTSGSGTEETQYF

clone_size: .
d_call: .
j_call: TRBJ2-7
v_call: TRBV10-3
cdr3_nt: TGTGCCATCTGGGGCGGTGGCGGGGACTACGAGCAGTACTTC
cdr3_aa: CAIWGGGGDYEQYF

clone_size: .
d_call: .
j_call: TRBJ2-1
v_call: TRBV6-5
cdr3_nt: TGTGCCAGCAGAAAAACCTTTTTCAGCGATGTTGAGCAGTTCTTC
cdr3_aa: CASRKTFFSDVEQFF

clone_size: .
d_call: TRBD2
j_call: TRBJ2-1
v_call: TRBV2
cdr3_nt: TGTGCCAGCAGGGGGCCTAGCGGGAGGACATCGTATGGGCAGTTCTTC
cdr3_aa: CASRGPSGRTSYGQFF

clone_size: .
d_call: .
j_call: TRBJ2-1
v_call: TRBV28
cdr3_nt: TGTGCCAGCAGTTACAGAGATGAGCAGTTCTTC
cdr3_aa: CASSYRDEQFF

clone_size: .
d_call: .
j_call: TRBJ1-5
v_call: TRBV21-1
cdr3_nt: TGTGCCAGCACCGGGAGAGCCCAGCATTTT
cdr3_aa: CASTGRAQHF

clone_size: .
d_call: TRBD1
j_call: TRBJ1-1
v_call: TRBV2
cdr3_nt: TGTGCCAGCAGTAATTCCGGGACAGGGTCCCTTGAAGCTTTCTTT
cdr3_aa: CASSNSGTGSLEAFF

clone_size: .
d_call: .
j_call: TRBJ1-1
v_call: TRBV11-2
cdr3_nt: TGTGCCAGCAGCTTAGTCCGTGAAGCTTTCTTT
cdr3_aa: CASSLVREAFF